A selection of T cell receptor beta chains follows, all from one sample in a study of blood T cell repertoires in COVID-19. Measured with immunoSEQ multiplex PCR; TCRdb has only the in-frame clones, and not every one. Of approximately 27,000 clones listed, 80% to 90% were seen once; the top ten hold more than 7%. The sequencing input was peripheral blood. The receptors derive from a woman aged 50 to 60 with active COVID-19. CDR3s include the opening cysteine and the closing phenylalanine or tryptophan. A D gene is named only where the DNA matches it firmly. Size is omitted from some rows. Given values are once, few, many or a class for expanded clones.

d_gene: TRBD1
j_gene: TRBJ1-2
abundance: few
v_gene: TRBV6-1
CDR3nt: TGTGCCAGCAGTGAACTGTCAGCCCCTTTGACAGGGATCTATGGCTACACCTTC
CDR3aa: CASSELSAPLTGIYGYTF

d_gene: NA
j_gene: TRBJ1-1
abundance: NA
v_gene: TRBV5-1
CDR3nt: TGCGCCAGCAGCTTGGGGTCAGGGACTGAAGCTTTCTTT
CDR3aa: CASSLGSGTEAFF

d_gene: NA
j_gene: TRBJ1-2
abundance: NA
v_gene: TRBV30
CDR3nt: TGTGCCTGGTCCAGGGCCTATGGCTACACCTTC
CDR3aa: CAWSRAYGYTF

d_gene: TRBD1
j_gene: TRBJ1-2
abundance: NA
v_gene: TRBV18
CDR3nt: TGTGCCAGCTCACCAGGAAAGGGGGCTTACTATGGCTACACCTTC
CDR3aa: CASSPGKGAYYGYTF

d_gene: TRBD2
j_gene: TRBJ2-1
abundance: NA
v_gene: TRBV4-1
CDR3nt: TGCGCCAGCAGCCACGGGTGGACCATAGCGGGAGTCTCCTACAATGAGCAGTTCTTC
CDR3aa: CASSHGWTIAGVSYNEQFF

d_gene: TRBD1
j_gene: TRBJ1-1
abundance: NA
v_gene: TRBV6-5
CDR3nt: TGTGCCAGCAGTTACGGACAGGCAGAAGCTTTCTTT
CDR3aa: CASSYGQAEAFF

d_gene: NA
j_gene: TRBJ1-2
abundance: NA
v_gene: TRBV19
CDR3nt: TGTGCCAGCAAACGTACAGTAGGTGGCTACACCTTC
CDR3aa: CASKRTVGGYTF

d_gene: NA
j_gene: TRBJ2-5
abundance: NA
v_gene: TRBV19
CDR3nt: TGTGCCAGTAGTATCAATGTGGCAACCCCACAAGAGACCCAGTACTTC
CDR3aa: CASSINVATPQETQYF

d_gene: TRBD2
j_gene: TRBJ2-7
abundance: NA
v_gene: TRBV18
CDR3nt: TGTGCCAGCTCACTTGGGACTAGCGAAGCTCCCTACGAGCAGTACTTC
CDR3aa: CASSLGTSEAPYEQYF

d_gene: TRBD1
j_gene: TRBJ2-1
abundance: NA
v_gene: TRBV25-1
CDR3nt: TGTGCCAGCAGTGATCCGGGACAGGGGGACAATGAGCAGTTCTTC
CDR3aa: CASSDPGQGDNEQFF

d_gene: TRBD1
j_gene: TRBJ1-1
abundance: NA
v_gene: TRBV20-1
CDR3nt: TGCAGTGCTAGTAAGGGACAGGAGATGAACACTGAAGCTTTCTTT
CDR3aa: CSASKGQEMNTEAFF

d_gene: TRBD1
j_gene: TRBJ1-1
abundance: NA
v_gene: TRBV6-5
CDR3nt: TGTGCCAGCAGAACCCCAGGGGGCAAAGCTTTCTTT
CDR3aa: CASRTPGGKAFF

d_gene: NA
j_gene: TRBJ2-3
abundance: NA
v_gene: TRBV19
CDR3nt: TGTGCCAGTAGTCAGCCAGGGCGAGGACGCACAGATACGCAGTATTTT
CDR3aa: CASSQPGRGRTDTQYF

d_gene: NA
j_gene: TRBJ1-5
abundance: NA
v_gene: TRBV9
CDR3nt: TGTGCCAGCAGCGAGGAGGGCAATCAGCCCCAGCATTTT
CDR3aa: CASSEEGNQPQHF

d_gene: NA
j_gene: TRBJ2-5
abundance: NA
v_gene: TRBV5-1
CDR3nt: TGCGCCAGCCGGGTCGGGGGTAAGGAGACCCAGTACTTC
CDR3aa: CASRVGGKETQYF

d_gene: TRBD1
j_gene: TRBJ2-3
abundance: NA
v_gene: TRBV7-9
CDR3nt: TGTGCCAGCAGCTTAGCAACAGGGGGAGCAGATACGCAGTATTTT
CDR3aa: CASSLATGGADTQYF

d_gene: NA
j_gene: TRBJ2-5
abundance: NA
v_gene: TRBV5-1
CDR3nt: TGCGCCAGCAGTTTAAGCCCCCAAGAGACCCAGTACTTC
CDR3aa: CASSLSPQETQYF

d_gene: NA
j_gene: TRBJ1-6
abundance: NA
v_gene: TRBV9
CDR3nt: TGTGCCAGCACTGTCGGGAGTCTTCCCACGAGGGGCTCCTATAATTCACCCCTCCACTTT
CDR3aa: CASTVGSLPTRGSYNSPLHF

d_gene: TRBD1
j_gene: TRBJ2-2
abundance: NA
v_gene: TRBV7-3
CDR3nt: TGTGCCAGCAGCGGGACAGGGAACACCGGGGAGCTGTTTTTT
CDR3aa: CASSGTGNTGELFF

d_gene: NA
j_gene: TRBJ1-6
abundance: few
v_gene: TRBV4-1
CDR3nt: TGCGCCAGCAGCCAAGATCACCCGGTCTTCAATTCACCCCTCCACTTT
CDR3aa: CASSQDHPVFNSPLHF

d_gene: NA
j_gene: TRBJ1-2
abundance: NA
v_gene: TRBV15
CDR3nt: TGTGCCACCAGCAGAATACACGAGGGTGGCTACACCTTC
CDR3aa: CATSRIHEGGYTF

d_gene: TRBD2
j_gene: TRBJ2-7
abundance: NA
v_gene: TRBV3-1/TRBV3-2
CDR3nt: TGTGCCAGCAGCCGAGGTGGGGGGACTAGCTTC
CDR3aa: CASSRGGGTSF

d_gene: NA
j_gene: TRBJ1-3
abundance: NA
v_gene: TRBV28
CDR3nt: TGTGCCAGCAGTTTGGCGGCGGACTCTGGAAACACCATATATTTT
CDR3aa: CASSLAADSGNTIYF

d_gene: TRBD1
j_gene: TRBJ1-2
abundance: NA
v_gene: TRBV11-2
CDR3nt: TGTGCCAGCAGCTTAGTCGGGACAGTCTTCGGCTACACCTTC
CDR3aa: CASSLVGTVFGYTF

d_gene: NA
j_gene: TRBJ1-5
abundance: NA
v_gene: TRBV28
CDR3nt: TGTGCCAGCAGTTTATGGTCTGGCAATCAGCCCCAGCATTTT
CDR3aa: CASSLWSGNQPQHF

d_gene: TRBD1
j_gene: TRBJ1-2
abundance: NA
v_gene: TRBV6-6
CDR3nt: TGTGCCAGCAGTTACGGACAGGGACACTATGGCTACACCTTC
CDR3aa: CASSYGQGHYGYTF

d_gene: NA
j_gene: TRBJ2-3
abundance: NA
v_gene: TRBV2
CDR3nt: TGTGCCAGCAGTGGGGGGGGGCCAGATACGCAGTATTTT
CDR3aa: CASSGGGPDTQYF

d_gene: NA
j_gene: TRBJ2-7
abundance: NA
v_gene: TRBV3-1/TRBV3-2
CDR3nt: TGTGCCAGCAGCCAGGGGGGTACCTACGAGCAGTACTTC
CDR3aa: CASSQGGTYEQYF

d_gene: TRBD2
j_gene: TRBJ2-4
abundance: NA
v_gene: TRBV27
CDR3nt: TGTGCCAGCAGTCGGGCGGGAGGGTTCGCCAAAAACATTCAGTACTTC
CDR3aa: CASSRAGGFAKNIQYF

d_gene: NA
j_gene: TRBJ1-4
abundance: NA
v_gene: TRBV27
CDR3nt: TGTGCCAGCAGTTTAAAAGGAGTAATGGGGCTTGGGAATGAAAAACTGTTTTTT
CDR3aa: CASSLKGVMGLGNEKLFF

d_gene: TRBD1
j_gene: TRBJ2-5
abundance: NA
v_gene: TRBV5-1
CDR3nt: TGCGCCAGCAGCCGGACAGGACAAGAGACCCAGTACTTC
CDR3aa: CASSRTGQETQYF

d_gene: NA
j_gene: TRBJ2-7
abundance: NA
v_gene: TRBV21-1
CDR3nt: TGTGCCAGCGGGGGCCCGGGACAGTCTTTTCGATACGAGCAGTACTTC
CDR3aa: CASGGPGQSFRYEQYF